This TCR beta chain was captured by sequencing in a study of response to subunit inactivated influenza vaccine. Study conclusions and caveats: Authors suggested few new T cells are recruited by each seasonal influenza vaccination.

TCRdb itself ran the RT-PCR reads through MiXCR, one entry per CDR3 protein. This table holds roughly 500,000 distinct CDR3 sequences, about 15% found once. This clonotype was found many times. Antigen specificity is unknown. CDR1 and CDR2 (germline): LGHDT, YNNKEL (reference sequence). V gave up 4 bases and J gave up 2 bases, with 12 bases separating them. The CDR3 covers 15 residues. The chain links TRBV3-1 to TRBJ2-1; D unresolved. The TCR sequence derives from a man between 45 and 75 years old who received an inactivated influenza vaccine. This material consisted of CD4+ T cells sorted from PBMCs, taken around 2 years after vaccination. CDR3 bases: TGTGCCAGCAGCCCTTCGGTGGAGCCCTACAATGAGCAGTTCTTC. This translates into CASSPSVEPYNEQFF.